This TCR beta chain was profiled in a study of T cell responses to AZD1222 COVID-19 vaccine. The wider study: It was second doses at about 4 or about 12 weeks that were pooled.

Germline V gene data show CDR1 as SGHVS and CDR2 as FNYEAQ. V shed 8 bases and J shed 4 bases, with 13 bases lying between them. The length of the CDR3 is 13 residues. Measured with immunoSEQ multiplex PCR; TCRdb has only the in-frame clones, and not every one. The data show some 130,000 clones, 93% seen once. The sample in question was peripheral blood, obtained on day 0 of AZD1222 vaccination. V is TRBV7-6 and J is TRBJ2-3, with D possibly matching TRBD2 (6 bases). This clonotype originated in an adult in good health. CDR3 DNA: TGTGCCAGCGCCGGGCGGGGTCCAGATACGCAGTATTTT. Its protein product is CASAGRGPDTQYF.